These T cell receptor beta chains were read from a single sample in a study of cytomegalovirus exposure and HLA in healthy donors. Sequenced by immunoSEQ multiplex PCR; TCRdb stores in-frame clones only, minus some. This table holds 150,000 to 200,000 clones, roughly three quarters found once. Sequenced sample: PBMCs. Receptor source: a man younger than 35 in good health and CMV-seropositive. Both conserved end residues are part of each CDR3. D genes are given only for firm matches. Size is omitted from some rows. Given values are once, few, many or a class for expanded clones.

j_call: TRBJ2-4
d_call: TRBD2
v_call: TRBV5-1
clone_size: .
cdr3_aa: CASSSGGGENIQYF
cdr3_nt: TGCGCCAGCAGCTCCGGGGGAGGGGAAAACATTCAGTACTTC

j_call: TRBJ2-2
d_call: TRBD2
v_call: TRBV5-1
clone_size: .
cdr3_aa: CASSSGLTSISGELFF
cdr3_nt: TGCGCCAGCAGTTCTGGGTTGACTAGCATTTCCGGGGAGCTGTTTTTT

j_call: TRBJ1-1
d_call: TRBD1
v_call: TRBV6-6
clone_size: .
cdr3_aa: CASSPWTGGTTEAFF
cdr3_nt: TGTGCCAGCAGCCCTTGGACAGGGGGCACGACTGAAGCTTTCTTT

j_call: TRBJ1-3
d_call: TRBD1
v_call: TRBV14
clone_size: .
cdr3_aa: CASSQRTGAGNTIYF
cdr3_nt: TGTGCCAGCAGCCAAAGGACAGGGGCTGGAAACACCATATATTTT

j_call: TRBJ2-3
d_call: TRBD2
v_call: TRBV28
clone_size: .
cdr3_aa: CASSPSLGGGDTQYF
cdr3_nt: TGTGCCAGCAGTCCCTCCCTCGGGGGGGGAGATACGCAGTATTTT

j_call: TRBJ1-2
d_call: .
v_call: TRBV6-1
clone_size: .
cdr3_aa: CASSEGVLTGGGYTF
cdr3_nt: TGTGCCAGCAGTGAAGGTGTATTAACGGGAGGAGGCTACACCTTC

j_call: TRBJ1-1
d_call: .
v_call: TRBV11-1
clone_size: few
cdr3_aa: CASSLNYQGLEDTEAFF
cdr3_nt: TGTGCCAGCAGCTTAAATTACCAGGGGTTGGAGGACACTGAAGCTTTCTTT

j_call: TRBJ1-4
d_call: .
v_call: TRBV5-6
clone_size: .
cdr3_aa: CASSDGVLGGKLFF
cdr3_nt: TGTGCCAGCAGCGACGGGGTGCTGGGGGGAAAACTGTTTTTT

j_call: TRBJ1-6
d_call: .
v_call: TRBV28
clone_size: once
cdr3_aa: CASSSFRDTFNSPLHF
cdr3_nt: TGTGCCAGCAGCTCTTTCCGGGACACATTTAATTCACCCCTCCACTTT

j_call: TRBJ1-2
d_call: TRBD1
v_call: TRBV6-6
clone_size: once
cdr3_aa: CASNRQGRGYTF
cdr3_nt: TGTGCCAGCAACAGACAGGGAAGAGGCTACACCTTC

j_call: TRBJ1-1
d_call: .
v_call: TRBV6-5
clone_size: .
cdr3_aa: CASSYRAGANTEAFF
cdr3_nt: TGTGCCAGCAGTTACCGGGCTGGGGCAAACACTGAAGCTTTCTTT

j_call: TRBJ1-2
d_call: .
v_call: TRBV28
clone_size: .
cdr3_aa: CASSSSEVGGYTF
cdr3_nt: TGTGCCAGCAGCTCCAGCGAGGTGGGTGGCTACACCTTC

j_call: TRBJ1-4
d_call: .
v_call: TRBV19
clone_size: .
cdr3_aa: CASSLLRGNEKLFF
cdr3_nt: TGTGCCAGTAGTCTCCTACGAGGGAATGAAAAACTGTTTTTT

j_call: TRBJ2-5
d_call: TRBD1
v_call: TRBV6-1
clone_size: .
cdr3_aa: CASSPTGGNGETQYF
cdr3_nt: TGTGCCAGCAGTCCGACAGGGGGAAACGGTGAGACCCAGTACTTC

j_call: TRBJ1-2
d_call: .
v_call: TRBV2
clone_size: few
cdr3_aa: CASSVEGGTSGYTF
cdr3_nt: TGTGCCAGCAGTGTGGAGGGAGGGACGAGTGGCTACACCTTC

j_call: TRBJ2-1
d_call: TRBD2
v_call: TRBV5-1
clone_size: .
cdr3_aa: CASSLGLAVLSYNEQFF
cdr3_nt: TGCGCCAGCAGCCTCGGACTAGCGGTACTCTCCTACAATGAGCAGTTCTTC

j_call: TRBJ2-3
d_call: TRBD1
v_call: TRBV5-1
clone_size: .
cdr3_aa: CASSLSTGGADTQYF
cdr3_nt: TGCGCCAGCAGCTTGTCGACAGGGGGCGCAGATACGCAGTATTTT

j_call: TRBJ1-2
d_call: .
v_call: TRBV10-3
clone_size: few
cdr3_aa: CAISGLDNYGYTF
cdr3_nt: TGTGCCATCAGTGGGCTCGATAACTATGGCTACACCTTC

j_call: TRBJ2-1
d_call: TRBD2
v_call: TRBV10-3
clone_size: .
cdr3_aa: CAAGLAGGNEQFF
cdr3_nt: TGTGCCGCGGGACTAGCGGGAGGGAATGAGCAGTTCTTC

j_call: TRBJ1-2
d_call: TRBD1
v_call: TRBV7-6
clone_size: .
cdr3_aa: CASSLKSKEGTGGFTANYGYTF
cdr3_nt: TGTGCCAGCAGCTTAAAGTCAAAAGAAGGGACAGGGGGCTTTACGGCTAACTATGGCTACACCTTC

j_call: TRBJ1-2
d_call: .
v_call: TRBV28
clone_size: .
cdr3_aa: CASSPPGSARGYTF
cdr3_nt: TGTGCCAGCAGTCCGCCAGGATCCGCCCGAGGCTACACCTTC

j_call: TRBJ2-3
d_call: TRBD2
v_call: TRBV10-1
clone_size: .
cdr3_aa: CASSASGRPDTQYF
cdr3_nt: TGCGCCAGCAGTGCGAGCGGGAGACCAGATACGCAGTATTTT

j_call: TRBJ1-2
d_call: .
v_call: TRBV28
clone_size: .
cdr3_aa: CASKEEGGFLRNYGYTF
cdr3_nt: TGTGCCAGCAAAGAGGAGGGGGGGTTCCTTCGGAACTATGGCTACACCTTC

j_call: TRBJ2-2
d_call: .
v_call: TRBV5-1
clone_size: .
cdr3_aa: CASTRDAQPGELFF
cdr3_nt: TGCGCCAGTACCAGGGATGCCCAGCCCGGGGAGCTGTTTTTT

j_call: TRBJ2-3
d_call: .
v_call: TRBV6-1
clone_size: .
cdr3_aa: CASSEGRGLDTQYF
cdr3_nt: TGTGCCAGCAGTGAAGGCCGCGGTTTAGATACGCAGTATTTT

j_call: TRBJ1-1
d_call: TRBD1
v_call: TRBV14
clone_size: few
cdr3_aa: CASSQGRDREAFF
cdr3_nt: TGTGCCAGCAGCCAAGGAAGGGACAGGGAAGCTTTCTTT

j_call: TRBJ1-1
d_call: .
v_call: TRBV19
clone_size: .
cdr3_aa: CASSMIEGTEAFF
cdr3_nt: TGTGCCAGTAGTATGATCGAGGGAACTGAAGCTTTCTTT

j_call: TRBJ2-3
d_call: TRBD1
v_call: TRBV29-1
clone_size: .
cdr3_aa: CRAGTGEKDTQYF
cdr3_nt: TGCAGGGCCGGGACAGGGGAGAAGGATACGCAGTATTTT

j_call: TRBJ1-2
d_call: .
v_call: TRBV7-9
clone_size: .
cdr3_aa: CASSLGTAEERYGYTF
cdr3_nt: TGTGCCAGCAGCTTAGGTACGGCCGAGGAACGCTATGGCTACACCTTC

j_call: TRBJ1-1
d_call: TRBD1
v_call: TRBV28
clone_size: few
cdr3_aa: CASSILTGGKNTEAFF
cdr3_nt: TGTGCCAGCAGTATACTGACAGGGGGGAAGAACACTGAAGCTTTCTTT

j_call: TRBJ2-1
d_call: TRBD2
v_call: TRBV10-3
clone_size: .
cdr3_aa: CAITGTSGGYNEQFF
cdr3_nt: TGTGCCATCACCGGGACTAGCGGGGGATACAATGAGCAGTTCTTC

j_call: TRBJ1-3
d_call: TRBD1
v_call: TRBV15
clone_size: .
cdr3_aa: CATSRGTDRDGNTIYF
cdr3_nt: TGTGCCACCAGCAGAGGTACGGACAGGGATGGAAACACCATATATTTT

j_call: TRBJ2-3
d_call: .
v_call: TRBV5-1
clone_size: .
cdr3_aa: CASSLDQAELGDTQYF
cdr3_nt: TGCGCCAGCAGCTTGGATCAGGCAGAACTCGGAGATACGCAGTATTTT

j_call: TRBJ2-3
d_call: .
v_call: TRBV2
clone_size: .
cdr3_aa: CASSALSTDTQYF
cdr3_nt: TGTGCCAGCAGTGCTTTGAGCACAGATACGCAGTATTTT

j_call: TRBJ2-5
d_call: .
v_call: TRBV19
clone_size: .
cdr3_aa: CASSPGPGVGETQYF
cdr3_nt: TGTGCCAGTAGTCCCGGCCCAGGGGTGGGGGAGACCCAGTACTTC

j_call: TRBJ1-1
d_call: .
v_call: TRBV27
clone_size: .
cdr3_aa: CASSLSGGVTYGSTFF
cdr3_nt: TGTGCCAGCAGTTTATCAGGAGGGGTGACTTACGGGTCGACTTTCTTT

j_call: TRBJ1-4
d_call: TRBD1
v_call: TRBV5-4
clone_size: .
cdr3_aa: CASSRDRGGEKLFF
cdr3_nt: TGTGCCAGCAGCAGGGACAGGGGGGGTGAAAAACTGTTTTTT